This TCR beta chain was captured in a study of shared clonotypes between healthy human individuals (dated by TCRdb to about 2020). A note on the overall study: A few men and a couple of women, aged 18 to 49 years, made up the cohort. For each donor, CD4 naive and CD4 memory were each run on three plates, CD8 naive on two plates, and CD8 memory on one plate. Blood TCR repertoires of five healthy adults were deeply sequenced to estimate repertoire size and the extent of clonotype sharing between individuals. Libraries were prepared and TCR repertoires were sequenced by different laboratories using diverse techniques, in order to increase sequencing depth and limit assay-specific biases. Per donor, leukapheresis produced somewhere between about 0.9 and 9.5 billion PBMCs. Study-wide findings and limitations: When a handful of donors were compared, the shared fraction of clonotypes was 5% to 6.5% for naive CD4, around 4% for naive CD8, roughly 2.5% for memory CD4, and 0.3% to 0.5% for memory CD8. Rarefaction of sorted-subset datasets indicated incomplete sequencing despite the large sequencing depth. Based on pairwise subsampling, the degree of clonotype sharing among donors was expected to be affected by sequencing depth. Naive subsets generally had larger estimated clonotype richness than memory subsets did. Compared with non-shared clonotypes, the clonotypes found in all four sorted-subset donors had higher generation probabilities. The small number of donors limited the genetic and exposure-history diversity represented. Sampling was limited to blood, and TCR repertoires in tissue likely differ from TCR repertoires in blood.

Trimming removed 1 base from V and 4 bases from J; the gene matches leave 8 bases unexplained. Spanning cysteine to phenylalanine, the CDR3 consists of 16 amino acids. The CDR3 DNA has 48 bases and is translated from base 1. CDR1 and CDR2, per the germline V gene, are SGHVS and FNYEAQ. Notes on this clone: Its antigen specificity is not known. It has no much larger one-base neighbor in the sample; base qualities were not kept.

Healthy HIV-negative adults with no recently reported acute infections or vaccinations were included as donors. All donors were Caucasian adults living in Nashville, Tennessee, USA. CD4+ T cells were enriched by magnetic negative selection, after which naive cells were positively selected on CD45RA and the negative fraction was taken as the memory subset. Blood was obtained by leukapheresis, after which PBMCs were separated by Ficoll-Histopaque density gradient centrifugation and cryopreserved in liquid nitrogen vapor phase. Analytical flow cytometry was used to check the purity and quantity of each magnetically sorted T cell population. Each sorted fraction had its genomic DNA isolated and then quantified by UV absorbance on a Nanodrop 2000c. Using the deep immunoSEQ assay, TCR CDR3 regions were amplified from genomic DNA by multiplex PCR. Genomic DNA extracted from each cell subset was distributed evenly over all wells of several immunoSEQ 96-well plates, and each plate served as one replicate. For sorted subsets, around 0.2 ug genomic DNA, equal to 25,000 to 35,000 T cell genomes, was loaded into each replicate PCR. Purified libraries were measured with a Qubit 3.0 fluorometer, size-checked on a Bioanalyzer 2100, and measured again with the KAPA Library Quantification kit. Every immunoSEQ 96-well plate was sequenced on a dedicated single-read 150-cycle Illumina NextSeq 550 flow cell. Under the source paper's analysis protocol: Because the immunoSEQ output included only junctional sequences and no quality scores, the filtering could not be the same as the filtering used for full-length reads. Sequences were annotated with PyIR, a Python wrapper for IgBLAST v1.9, and V/J genes and CDR3 were assigned using IMGT germline references. Reads were removed for weak V/J assignments (E-value above 1e-6), missing CDR3, stop codons, out-of-frame junctions, or ambiguous translated residues. V3J clonotypes were defined as sequences sharing an identical inferred V gene, J gene, and CDR3 amino acid sequence. To compute the percentage overlap between repertoires, the number of shared unique clonotypes was divided by the size of the smaller repertoire. Repertoire richness was assessed with RTK rarefaction, the Chao1 estimator, and Recon v2.1 estimates of unobserved clonotypes. OLGA was used to compute generation probabilities for all TCRbeta clonotypes that the gDNA method yielded from four donors. Sourced from immuneACCESS, this table was stored by TCRdb with only in-frame sequences that have V and J called. A share of the clones is absent; for the studies checked, an unresolved V gene accounts for under half, and the remainder has no known explanation. V, J and clone size reflect that table, while D and trimming were determined from the DNA. The sample data list just over 2,000,000 clones, and roughly 96% of these were observed just once. The ten largest clones add up to 0.1% to 0.15% of the sample.

Sequencing was performed on naive CD4+ T cells sorted from blood. Interpreted using the paper, the cell subset or site label stands for: CD45RA+ positively selected. This receptor was obtained from a man younger than 35 in good health. The rearrangement combines TRBV7-6 with TRBJ2-3, and 7 junction bases match TRBD2. The CDR3 protein sequence reads: CASSLVGRGRADTQYF. Here is the DNA: TGTGCCAGCAGCTTAGTAGGGAGGGGCCGGGCAGATACGCAGTATTTT.